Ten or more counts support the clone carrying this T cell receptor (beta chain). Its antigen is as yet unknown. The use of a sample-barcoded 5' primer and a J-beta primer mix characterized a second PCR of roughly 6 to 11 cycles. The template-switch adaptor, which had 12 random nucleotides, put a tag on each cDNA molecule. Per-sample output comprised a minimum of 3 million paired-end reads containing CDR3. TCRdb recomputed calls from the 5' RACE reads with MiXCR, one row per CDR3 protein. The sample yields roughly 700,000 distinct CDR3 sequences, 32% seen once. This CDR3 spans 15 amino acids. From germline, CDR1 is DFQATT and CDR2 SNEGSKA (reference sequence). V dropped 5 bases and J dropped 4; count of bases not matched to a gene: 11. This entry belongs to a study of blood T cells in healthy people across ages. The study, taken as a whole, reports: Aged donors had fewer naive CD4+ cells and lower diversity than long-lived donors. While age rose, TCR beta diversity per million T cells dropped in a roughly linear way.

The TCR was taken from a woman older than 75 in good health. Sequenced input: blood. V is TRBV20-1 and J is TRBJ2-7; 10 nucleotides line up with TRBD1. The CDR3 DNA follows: TGCAGTGCTCTGCGCCCGGGACAGGGGTTGTACGAGCAGTACTTC. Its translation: CSALRPGQGLYEQYF.